This is a list of T cell receptor beta chains from one sample in a study of T cells after yellow fever vaccination. Using its own MiXCR run on the 5' RACE reads, TCRdb lists one record per CDR3 protein. The sample lists 70,000 or so distinct CDR3 sequences; about 6% were seen once. Sequencing was performed on CD4+ T cells sorted from PBMCs, taken approximately 16 days after the first yellow fever vaccination. The receptor set was obtained from a man younger than 30 who received the YFV17D yellow fever vaccine. Each CDR3 is given with its conserved first and last residue. The D gene is left open where the match is weak. Size is omitted from some rows. Given values are once, few, many or a class for expanded clones.

v_call: TRBV10-3; j_call: TRBJ2-1; clone_size: many; d_call: NA; cdr3_nt: TGTGCCATCAGTGATGTGGCAGGCAATGAGCAGTTCTTC; cdr3_aa: CAISDVAGNEQFF
v_call: TRBV2; j_call: TRBJ2-1; clone_size: many; d_call: NA; cdr3_nt: TGTGCCAGCATGGGTAATGTTTACAATGAGCAGTTCTTC; cdr3_aa: CASMGNVYNEQFF
v_call: TRBV12-3/TRBV12-4; j_call: TRBJ1-6; clone_size: many; d_call: NA; cdr3_nt: TGTGCCAGCAGTTTTAGGGGTTTCCAGTCACCCCTCCACTTT; cdr3_aa: CASSFRGFQSPLHF
v_call: TRBV18; j_call: TRBJ2-7; clone_size: many; d_call: NA; cdr3_nt: TGTGCCAGCTCACCAAAGCGACAGTCCCCCGGTCTATCCTACGAGCAGTACTTC; cdr3_aa: CASSPKRQSPGLSYEQYF
v_call: TRBV19; j_call: TRBJ1-1; clone_size: many; d_call: NA; cdr3_nt: TGTGCCAGTAGTATAGACGGACGGAACACTGAAGCTTTCTTT; cdr3_aa: CASSIDGRNTEAFF
v_call: TRBV6-5; j_call: TRBJ1-1; clone_size: NA; d_call: NA; cdr3_nt: TGTGCCAGCAGTTACAGGTCGGCAGGGGCCACTGAAGCTTTCTTT; cdr3_aa: CASSYRSAGATEAFF
v_call: TRBV20-1; j_call: TRBJ2-5; clone_size: many; d_call: TRBD2; cdr3_nt: TGCAGTGCTAGAGTTGGAACTAGCGTGGAGACCCAGTACTTC; cdr3_aa: CSARVGTSVETQYF
v_call: TRBV6-2/TRBV6-3; j_call: TRBJ2-5; clone_size: many; d_call: TRBD1; cdr3_nt: TGTGCCAGCAGTTCCCAGGACAGGGAGCTTTTGGAGACCCAGTACTTC; cdr3_aa: CASSSQDRELLETQYF
v_call: TRBV5-1; j_call: TRBJ1-3; clone_size: many; d_call: NA; cdr3_nt: TGCGCCAGCAGCTTCGAATCCGGGGCAAGAGGAAACACCATATATTTT; cdr3_aa: CASSFESGARGNTIYF
v_call: TRBV5-1; j_call: TRBJ2-7; clone_size: many; d_call: NA; cdr3_nt: TGCGCCAGCAGCTTGCTAGGACAAGGAGCATCCTACGAGCAGTACTTC; cdr3_aa: CASSLLGQGASYEQYF
v_call: TRBV6-2/TRBV6-3; j_call: TRBJ2-1; clone_size: NA; d_call: NA; cdr3_nt: TGTGCCAGCAGCTATTTGCGCTCCTACAATGAGCAGTTCTTC; cdr3_aa: CASSYLRSYNEQFF
v_call: TRBV18; j_call: TRBJ2-1; clone_size: many; d_call: TRBD2; cdr3_nt: TGTGCCAGCTCATCTAGCGGAGGACTTTACTACAATGAGCAGTTCTTC; cdr3_aa: CASSSSGGLYYNEQFF
v_call: TRBV15; j_call: TRBJ1-5; clone_size: many; d_call: NA; cdr3_nt: TGTGCCACCAGCAGAGATGGATGGGGACGCGGGGAAGGACTCTATAGCAATCAGCCCCAGCATTTT; cdr3_aa: CATSRDGWGRGEGLYSNQPQHF
v_call: TRBV20-1; j_call: TRBJ2-1; clone_size: many; d_call: NA; cdr3_nt: TGCAGGATCCACGGGCGGGGAACCTACAATGAGCAGTTCTTC; cdr3_aa: CRIHGRGTYNEQFF
v_call: TRBV7-2; j_call: TRBJ2-5; clone_size: many; d_call: TRBD1; cdr3_nt: TGTGCCAGCACTGGGACAGGGAAAGAGACCCAGTACTTC; cdr3_aa: CASTGTGKETQYF
v_call: TRBV4-3; j_call: TRBJ1-2; clone_size: many; d_call: TRBD1; cdr3_nt: TGCGCCAGCAGCCCCTATCACGGACAGGGTGTCGTAGTTGGCTATGGCTACACCTTC; cdr3_aa: CASSPYHGQGVVVGYGYTF
v_call: TRBV11-2; j_call: TRBJ2-2; clone_size: many; d_call: NA; cdr3_nt: TGTGCCAGCAGCTCACTCCGAGTAACCGGGGAGCTGTTTTTT; cdr3_aa: CASSSLRVTGELFF
v_call: TRBV7-3; j_call: TRBJ2-5; clone_size: many; d_call: TRBD2; cdr3_nt: TGTGCCAGCAGCTTAACGCCGGGACTAGCGGGGGGGCCCCAAGAGACCCAGTACTTC; cdr3_aa: CASSLTPGLAGGPQETQYF
v_call: TRBV6-2/TRBV6-3; j_call: TRBJ2-3; clone_size: many; d_call: TRBD2; cdr3_nt: TGTGCCAGCAGTTGGCCCTTCGGGGGGGCTTCGACAGATACGCAGTATTTT; cdr3_aa: CASSWPFGGASTDTQYF
v_call: TRBV11-1; j_call: TRBJ2-2; clone_size: many; d_call: NA; cdr3_nt: TGTGCCAGCAGCCCTACAATTCGACAGGACATAGGGAACACCGGGGAGCTGTTTTTT; cdr3_aa: CASSPTIRQDIGNTGELFF
v_call: TRBV30; j_call: TRBJ2-2; clone_size: many; d_call: NA; cdr3_nt: TGTGCCTGGAACGGCGCGCCCACCGGGGAGCTGTTTTTT; cdr3_aa: CAWNGAPTGELFF
v_call: TRBV16; j_call: TRBJ1-6; clone_size: many; d_call: NA; cdr3_nt: TGTGCCAGCAGCCAAGCCAGTCCGAGCTCCTATAATTCACCCCTCCACTTT; cdr3_aa: CASSQASPSSYNSPLHF
v_call: TRBV5-1; j_call: TRBJ2-3; clone_size: many; d_call: NA; cdr3_nt: TGCGCCAGCAGCTTGGGAGGACTCACAGATACGCAGTATTTT; cdr3_aa: CASSLGGLTDTQYF
v_call: TRBV7-2; j_call: TRBJ2-5; clone_size: many; d_call: NA; cdr3_nt: TGTGCCAGCAGCTTAGCGCAGTGGGGGGCGGAGACCCAGTACTTC; cdr3_aa: CASSLAQWGAETQYF
v_call: TRBV28; j_call: TRBJ1-2; clone_size: many; d_call: TRBD1; cdr3_nt: TGTGCCAGCCGAACACAGGGGGCGAAATATGGCTACACCTTC; cdr3_aa: CASRTQGAKYGYTF
v_call: TRBV7-2; j_call: TRBJ2-6; clone_size: many; d_call: NA; cdr3_nt: TGTGCCAGCAGCTCAGATACGTCTGGGGCCAACGTCCTGACTTTC; cdr3_aa: CASSSDTSGANVLTF
v_call: TRBV20-1; j_call: TRBJ2-5; clone_size: many; d_call: NA; cdr3_nt: TGCAGTGCGAGTGGGTCGCTCGGGCGGACCCAGTACTTC; cdr3_aa: CSASGSLGRTQYF
v_call: TRBV5-5; j_call: TRBJ2-2; clone_size: many; d_call: TRBD1; cdr3_nt: TGTGCCAGCAGCCAGGGGGCGCGCACCGGGGAGCTGTTTTTT; cdr3_aa: CASSQGARTGELFF
v_call: TRBV11-2; j_call: TRBJ2-2; clone_size: many; d_call: NA; cdr3_nt: TGTGCCAGCAGCCCCCGTCTGGGCCCCTTCTCCGGGGAGCTGTTTTTT; cdr3_aa: CASSPRLGPFSGELFF
v_call: TRBV4-2; j_call: TRBJ1-6; clone_size: many; d_call: NA; cdr3_nt: TGTGCCAGCAGCCAAGGGTATAATTCACCCCTCCACTTT; cdr3_aa: CASSQGYNSPLHF
v_call: TRBV19; j_call: TRBJ2-5; clone_size: many; d_call: NA; cdr3_nt: TGTGCCAGTAGCACTGGAGGAGAGACCCAGTACTTC; cdr3_aa: CASSTGGETQYF
v_call: TRBV3-1; j_call: TRBJ1-5; clone_size: many; d_call: NA; cdr3_nt: TGTGCCAGCAGCCAAGAGGGAGGGGAACAGCCCCAGCATTTT; cdr3_aa: CASSQEGGEQPQHF
v_call: TRBV20-1; j_call: TRBJ1-2; clone_size: many; d_call: TRBD1; cdr3_nt: TGCAGTGCGAAGGCGACAGGGTTTGGTCATGGCTACACCTTC; cdr3_aa: CSAKATGFGHGYTF
v_call: TRBV7-8; j_call: TRBJ2-3; clone_size: many; d_call: NA; cdr3_nt: TGTGCCAGCAGATCTAGGGGGGGAGGCACAGATACGCAGTATTTT; cdr3_aa: CASRSRGGGTDTQYF
v_call: TRBV7-2; j_call: TRBJ2-3; clone_size: many; d_call: NA; cdr3_nt: TGTGCCAGCAGCCCACCTGGGGTCGGAGATACGCAGTATTTT; cdr3_aa: CASSPPGVGDTQYF
v_call: TRBV3-1; j_call: TRBJ1-2; clone_size: many; d_call: NA; cdr3_nt: TGTGCCAGCAGCCAAGATCAGGGATTTTATGGCTACACCTTC; cdr3_aa: CASSQDQGFYGYTF
v_call: TRBV27; j_call: TRBJ2-1; clone_size: many; d_call: NA; cdr3_nt: TGTGCCAGCACGGGACCGCAGGGGACCATCTACAATGAGCAGTTCTTC; cdr3_aa: CASTGPQGTIYNEQFF
v_call: TRBV5-6; j_call: TRBJ2-5; clone_size: NA; d_call: NA; cdr3_nt: TGTGCCAGCAGCCCAAGGCCCCTCGGGACCCAGTACTTC; cdr3_aa: CASSPRPLGTQYF
v_call: TRBV5-4; j_call: TRBJ1-2; clone_size: many; d_call: NA; cdr3_nt: TGTGCCAGCAGCTTGATCCAGACTTATGGCTACACCTTC; cdr3_aa: CASSLIQTYGYTF
v_call: TRBV18; j_call: TRBJ2-5; clone_size: many; d_call: NA; cdr3_nt: TGTGCCAGCTCACCCTCTCTCTATGAGACCCAGTACTTC; cdr3_aa: CASSPSLYETQYF
v_call: TRBV5-8; j_call: TRBJ1-1; clone_size: many; d_call: NA; cdr3_nt: TGTGCCAGCAGCTTGGACAGACGGAACACTGAAGCTTTCTTT; cdr3_aa: CASSLDRRNTEAFF
v_call: TRBV4-1; j_call: TRBJ2-3; clone_size: many; d_call: NA; cdr3_nt: TGCGCCAGCACCATACACCCCCGGGGAGATACGCAGTATTTT; cdr3_aa: CASTIHPRGDTQYF
v_call: TRBV30; j_call: TRBJ2-5; clone_size: NA; d_call: TRBD1; cdr3_nt: TGTGCCAGGAGCAAGGGGACAGGGGGTTTCGGAGAGACCCAGTACTTC; cdr3_aa: CARSKGTGGFGETQYF